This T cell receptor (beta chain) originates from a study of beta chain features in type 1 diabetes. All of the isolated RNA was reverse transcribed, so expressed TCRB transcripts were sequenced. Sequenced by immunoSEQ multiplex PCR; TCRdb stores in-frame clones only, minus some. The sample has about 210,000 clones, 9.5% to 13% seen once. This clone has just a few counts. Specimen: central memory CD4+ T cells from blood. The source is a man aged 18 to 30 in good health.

The CDR3 reads CASRFGGAGETQYF. In DNA, the CDR3 is TGTGCCAGCAGGTTCGGCGGAGCGGGAGAGACCCAGTACTTC. The rearrangement uses TRBV28 and TRBJ2-5, with a tentative D call TRBD2 (6 bases). Germline CDR1 and CDR2: MDHEN and SYDVKM. CDR3 length: 14 amino acids. Trimming removed 6 bases at V and 4 bases at J, with 15 bases between.